Presented here are 22 T cell receptor beta chains from one specimen sequenced in a study of graft-versus-host responses after intestinal transplantation. Produced via immunoSEQ multiplex PCR; TCRdb's table is partial and in-frame only. There are about 3,400 clones in the sample; about 94% occur only once, and around 1.2% lies in the top ten. The sample was PBMCs, taken 11 days after intestinal transplantation. These receptors were obtained from a human patient who received an intestinal transplant, so some T cells may come from the graft donor.

A note on this clone: Since the CDR3 does not end with the conserved phenylalanine or tryptophan, this likely comes from a read error. V and J are TRBV7-2 and TRBJ2-7; D perhaps matches TRBD2 (5 bases). CDR1 and CDR2 from the germline V gene are SGHTA and FQGNSA. The CDR3 spans 12 residues. The DNA of the CDR3 is TGTGCCGGCAGCTTAGCGCTCTACGAGCAGTACCTC. This encodes CAGSLALYEQYL.

The chain uses TRBV9 and TRBJ2-7; D uncertain. CDR1 and CDR2 (germline): SGDLS, YYNGEE. This CDR3 spans 14 amino acids. V lost 0 bases, J lost 2 bases, and 9 bases lay in between. The chain's CDR3 is CASSVGADPYEQYF. Here the CDR3 DNA reads TGTGCCAGCAGCGTAGGAGCCGATCCCTACGAGCAGTACTTC.

The chain recombines TRBV10-1 with TRBJ1-2; D gene uncertain. V was cut by 3 bases and J by 0 bases, with 5 bases left in between. This CDR3 comprises 13 residues. Germline V CDR1 and CDR2: WNHNN, SYGVQD (reference sequence). The CDR3 here is CASSERANYGYTF. The CDR3 region has the DNA TGCGCCAGCAGTGAAAGGGCTAACTATGGCTACACCTTC.

As DNA, the CDR3 is TGTGCCAGCAGCAAAGCTAGCGGGAGAGATACGCAGTATTTT. Its translation is CASSKASGRDTQYF. The chain recombines TRBV21-1 with TRBJ2-3; TRBD2, the D gene given by the table, was not confirmed from the DNA. TRBV21-1 is described as a pseudogene. CDR3 length equals 14 residues.

The sample holds a few counts of this clone. The CDR3 protein is CASSSYNEQFF. Here the CDR3 DNA reads TGTGCCAGCAGTTCCTACAATGAGCAGTTCTTC. V usage is TRBV28 and J usage is TRBJ2-1; D ambiguous. Trimming took 4 bases from V and 2 from J, leaving 0 bases between them. Germline loops: CDR1 MDHEN, CDR2 SYDVKM. The CDR3 is 11 residues long.

V is TRBV19 and J is TRBJ1-5; 8 nucleotides match TRBD1. The germline gives CDR1 LNHDA, CDR2 SQIVND (reference sequence). The CDR3 sequence is 14 residues long. V lost 4 bases to trimming and J lost 2 bases; unmatched junction nucleotides: 1. The CDR3 loop reads CASSTGQGNQPQHF. The CDR3 DNA follows: TGTGCCAGTAGTACGGGACAGGGCAATCAGCCCCAGCATTTT.

The chain is built from TRBV4-1 and TRBJ2-3; a weak D match, TRBD2 (5 bases). Germline CDR1 MGHRA, CDR2 YSYEKL. This CDR3 region has 15 residues. Trimming took off 1 base at V and 2 bases at J, with 10 bases between the two ends. The CDR3 nucleotides are TGCGCCAGCAGCCAAGCCGGGATCGACACAGATACGCAGTATTTT. Amino acid sequence: CASSQAGIDTDTQYF.

This clone was observed a single time. V is TRBV5-4 and J is TRBJ2-6; D unclear. Trimming pared 7 bases from V and 5 bases from J, leaving 22 bases between. This CDR3 has 17 amino acids. Germline V gives CDR1 SGHNT, CDR2 YYREEE (reference sequence). The CDR3 loop reads CASESSTRQSRANVLTF. CDR3 bases: TGTGCCAGCGAGTCATCTACCAGACAAAGTCGGGCCAACGTCCTGACTTTC.

The rearrangement joins TRBV7-9 to TRBJ2-7; D not certain. In germline, CDR1 is SEHNR, CDR2 FQNEAQ (reference sequence). Trimming took off 2 bases at V and 1 base at J, with 3 bases between the two ends. This CDR3 is built from 12 residues. This chain's CDR3 is CASSLSSYEQYF. DNA of the CDR3: TGTGCCAGCAGCTTAAGTTCCTACGAGCAGTACTTC.

The chain uses TRBV14 and TRBJ2-1; 11 bases fit TRBD2. The CDR3 runs to 19 residues. Germline CDR1 is SGHDN and CDR2 is FVKESK. The V and J ends lost 3 bases and 7 bases, in that order; junction bases with no gene match: 17. CDR3 sequence: CASSHRLGLAGGPVNEQFF. The CDR3 DNA reads TGTGCCAGCAGCCACCGTTTAGGATTAGCGGGAGGGCCTGTGAATGAGCAGTTCTTC.

This chain uses TRBV7-4 with TRBJ1-2; no reliable D call. V lost 5 bases and J 4 bases, leaving 23 bases between the germline ends. The CDR3 runs 17 residues. Germline V gives CDR1 SGHVT, CDR2 SQSDAQ. CDR3 sequence (DNA): TGTGCCAGCAGCGTACTATCTCCAGCTCGAAAGACCTATGGCTACACCTTC. Amino acids: CASSVLSPARKTYGYTF.

This rearrangement joins TRBV4-1 to TRBJ1-1; 7 positions match TRBD1. Germline assignment: CDR1 MGHRA and CDR2 YSYEKL. The CDR3 runs to 14 residues. The V and J ends lost 4 bases and 1 base, in that order; junction bases with no gene match: 3. The CDR3 region is CASSPRQGNTEAFF. The CDR3 nucleotides are TGCGCCAGCAGCCCACGACAGGGGAACACTGAAGCTTTCTTT.

The genes are TRBV5-4 and TRBJ1-5; TRBD1 might be the D (6 bases). The CDR3 has 15 residues. Germline-derived CDR1 and CDR2 are SGHNT and YYREEE (reference sequence). V gave up 5 bases and J gave up 0 bases, with 12 bases separating them. The CDR3 DNA reads TGTGCCAGCAGGGGGGGCCAATATAGCAATCAGCCCCAGCATTTT. Residues: CASRGGQYSNQPQHF.

The chain employs TRBV9 and TRBJ1-2; no reliable D call. This CDR3 has 14 amino acids. The V gene lost 0 bases and the J gene lost 4 bases, with 10 bases spanning the gap. Looked up from germline, CDR1 is SGDLS and CDR2 is YYNGEE. In nucleotides, the CDR3 is TGTGCCAGCAGCGTAGCAGACACCGCCTATGGCTACACCTTC. Translation: CASSVADTAYGYTF.

The chain employs TRBV7-6 and TRBJ2-2; possible D gene TRBD1, 5 bases. Germline V gene sequence: CDR1 SGHVS, CDR2 FNYEAQ. CDR3 size: 14 residues. V gave up 5 bases and J gave up 6 bases, with 13 bases separating them. CDR3 coding DNA: TGTGCCAGCAGCGAACCGCAGGGTCCCGGGGAGCTGTTTTTT. Amino acids: CASSEPQGPGELFF.

The chain has TRBV6-5 and TRBJ2-3; D not resolved. CDR1 MNHEY and CDR2 SVGAGI come from the germline V gene. V was trimmed by 2 bases and J by 1 base, leaving 4 bases between them. The CDR3 extends over 13 amino acids. For the CDR3, the DNA is TGTGCCAGCAGTTACGTGGGCACAGATACGCAGTATTTT. Amino acid sequence: CASSYVGTDTQYF.

A single count supports this clone. The V and J genes are TRBV7-9 and TRBJ2-3; D is perhaps TRBD1 (5 bases). This CDR3 has 18 residues. With 2 bases removed from V and 2 bases from J, the gap between germline ends came to 20 bases. The germline V gene has CDR1 SEHNR and CDR2 FQNEAQ (reference sequence). Written as DNA, the CDR3 is TGTGCCAGCAGCTTATGGGGCGGTCTTGAAGTCGACACAGATACGCAGTATTTT. It codes for CASSLWGGLEVDTDTQYF.

This rearrangement joins TRBV19 to TRBJ2-7, with 7 bases fitting TRBD1. Germline-derived CDR1 and CDR2 are LNHDA and SQIVND (reference sequence). With 8 bases clipped from V and 1 base from J, the junction kept 8 bases outside the gene matches. The CDR3 consists of 14 residues. CDR3 bases: TGTGCCAGTCGATCCGGGACAGATTCCTACGAGCAGTACTTC. Residues: CASRSGTDSYEQYF.

The chain couples TRBV27 to TRBJ1-1, with D maybe TRBD1 (6 bases). The CDR3 runs to 12 residues. Looked up from germline, CDR1 is MNHEY and CDR2 is SMNVEV (reference sequence). V dropped 6 bases and J dropped 12 bases, with 17 bases sitting between them. The CDR3 here is CASRQTQGRTFF. The CDR3 DNA follows: TGTGCCAGCAGGCAAACCCAGGGGAGAACTTTCTTT.

Details on this clone: The same CDR3 is also encoded by other DNA sequences in this sample. The rearrangement joins TRBV28 to TRBJ2-7, with 8 bases identical to TRBD1. The germline CDR1 and CDR2 sequences are MDHEN and SYDVKM. The V segment lost 2 bases and the J segment 2 bases; nucleotides outside the gene matches: 2. This CDR3 has 14 residues. The CDR3 sequence: CASSLTGGTYEQYF. CDR3 coding DNA: TGTGCCAGCAGTTTAACAGGGGGTACCTACGAGCAGTACTTC.

This chain links TRBV9 with TRBJ1-2, with D possibly TRBD1 on 6 matching bases. Germline assignment: CDR1 SGDLS and CDR2 YYNGEE. The CDR3 spans 14 residues. The V and J ends lost 4 bases and 6 bases respectively, with 16 bases between them. The DNA for the CDR3 is TGTGCCAGCAGCCTCCATGTCGAGGGGGATGGCTACACCTTC. This translates into CASSLHVEGDGYTF.

This chain connects TRBV9 to TRBJ2-5; no clear D. CDR1 and CDR2 (germline): SGDLS, YYNGEE. The CDR3 extends over 12 amino acids. V was cut by 3 bases and J by 5 bases, with 8 bases left in between. The CDR3 DNA reads as TGTGCCAGCAGCGCCCCCGGGGAGACCCAGTACTTC. Protein product: CASSAPGETQYF.